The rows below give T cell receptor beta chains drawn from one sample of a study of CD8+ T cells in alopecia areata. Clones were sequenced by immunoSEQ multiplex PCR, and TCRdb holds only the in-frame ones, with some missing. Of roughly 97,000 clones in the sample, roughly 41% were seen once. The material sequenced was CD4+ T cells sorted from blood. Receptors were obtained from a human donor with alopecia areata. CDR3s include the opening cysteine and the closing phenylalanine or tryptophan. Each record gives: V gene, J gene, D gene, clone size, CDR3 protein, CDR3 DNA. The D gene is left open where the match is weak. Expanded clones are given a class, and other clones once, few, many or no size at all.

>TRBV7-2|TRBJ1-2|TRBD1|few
CASSSGTAPEGGYTF
TGTGCCAGCAGCTCCGGGACAGCCCCGGAGGGTGGCTACACCTTC
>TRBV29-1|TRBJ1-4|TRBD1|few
CSVATGGSEKLFF
TGCAGCGTTGCAACAGGGGGAAGTGAAAAACTGTTTTTT
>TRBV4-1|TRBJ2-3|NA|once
CASSQALRTDTQYF
TGCGCCAGCAGCCAAGCCCTACGCACAGATACGCAGTATTTT
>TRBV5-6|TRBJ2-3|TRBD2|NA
CASSLSGGVLDTQYF
TGTGCCAGCAGCTTGAGCGGGGGGGTTCTGGATACGCAGTATTTT
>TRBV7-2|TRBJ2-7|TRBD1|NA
CASSLGPRGTGLDEQYF
TGTGCCAGCAGCTTAGGGCCCCGGGGGACAGGGTTAGACGAGCAGTACTTC
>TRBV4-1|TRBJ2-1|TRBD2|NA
CASSRRMGLAGGPSYNEQFF
TGCGCCAGCAGCCGCCGAATGGGACTAGCGGGAGGGCCGTCCTACAATGAGCAGTTCTTC
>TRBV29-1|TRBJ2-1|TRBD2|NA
CSVVLVMSGRAPGEQFF
TGCAGCGTTGTATTGGTAATGTCCGGGAGGGCCCCTGGTGAGCAGTTCTTC
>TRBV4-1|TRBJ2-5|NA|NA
CASSQEFIGAVGQGTQYF
TGCGCCAGCAGCCAAGAGTTCATCGGGGCGGTGGGGCAAGGGACCCAGTACTTC
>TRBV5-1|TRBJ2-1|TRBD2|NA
CASSLGAGGSPGSRNEQFF
TGCGCCAGCAGCTTGGGAGCGGGGGGGTCGCCCGGGTCCCGCAATGAGCAGTTCTTC
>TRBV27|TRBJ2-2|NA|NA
CASSFGGNTGELFF
TGTGCCAGCAGTTTCGGCGGAAACACCGGGGAGCTGTTTTTT
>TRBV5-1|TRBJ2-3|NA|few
CASTPGPSTDTQYF
TGCGCCAGCACCCCGGGTCCTAGCACAGATACGCAGTATTTT
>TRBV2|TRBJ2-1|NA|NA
CASSAGQGFRYKEQFF
TGTGCCAGCAGTGCTGGTCAGGGATTTCGGTACAAGGAGCAGTTCTTC
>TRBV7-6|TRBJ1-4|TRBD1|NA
CASSRGQGVHEKLFF
TGTGCCAGCAGCAGAGGACAGGGGGTACATGAAAAACTGTTTTTT
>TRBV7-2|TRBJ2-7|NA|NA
CASSLEGHPRRYF
TGTGCCAGCAGCCTGGAGGGACACCCACGTCGGTACTTC
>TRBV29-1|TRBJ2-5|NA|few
CSVEGPQETQYF
TGCAGCGTTGAGGGCCCCCAAGAGACCCAGTACTTC
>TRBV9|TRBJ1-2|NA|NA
CASSVVEGRGYTF
TGTGCCAGCAGCGTAGTTGAGGGACGCGGCTACACCTTC
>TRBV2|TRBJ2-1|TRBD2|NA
CASSAPGGGRDEQFF
TGTGCCAGCAGTGCCCCGGGCGGGGGACGGGATGAGCAGTTCTTC
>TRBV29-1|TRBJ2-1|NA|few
CSVVKREQFF
TGCAGCGTAGTAAAACGGGAGCAGTTCTTC
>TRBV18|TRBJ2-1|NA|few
CASSPYPGSNEQFF
TGTGCCAGCTCACCGTACCCCGGCAGCAATGAGCAGTTCTTC
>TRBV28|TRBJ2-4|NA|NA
CASSFSGLAKNIQYF
TGTGCCAGCAGTTTTTCCGGCCTAGCCAAAAACATTCAGTACTTC
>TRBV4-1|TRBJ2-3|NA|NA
CASSQQQNTDTQYF
TGCGCCAGCAGCCAGCAACAGAACACAGATACGCAGTATTTT
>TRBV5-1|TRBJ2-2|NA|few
CASSPPRGLSGELFF
TGCGCCAGCAGCCCCCCGAGGGGTCTATCCGGGGAGCTGTTTTTT
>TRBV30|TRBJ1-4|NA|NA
CAWSVGAIEKLFF
TGTGCCTGGAGTGTGGGGGCGATTGAAAAACTGTTTTTT
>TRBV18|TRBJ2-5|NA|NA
CASSRGVTGQETQYF
TGTGCCAGCTCACGCGGGGTGACAGGGCAGGAGACCCAGTACTTC
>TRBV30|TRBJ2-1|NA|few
CAWNPSSYNEQFF
TGTGCCTGGAATCCATCTTCCTACAATGAGCAGTTCTTC
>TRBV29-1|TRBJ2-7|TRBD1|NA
CSVATRDRVYEQYF
TGCAGCGTTGCTACCCGGGACAGGGTGTACGAGCAGTACTTC